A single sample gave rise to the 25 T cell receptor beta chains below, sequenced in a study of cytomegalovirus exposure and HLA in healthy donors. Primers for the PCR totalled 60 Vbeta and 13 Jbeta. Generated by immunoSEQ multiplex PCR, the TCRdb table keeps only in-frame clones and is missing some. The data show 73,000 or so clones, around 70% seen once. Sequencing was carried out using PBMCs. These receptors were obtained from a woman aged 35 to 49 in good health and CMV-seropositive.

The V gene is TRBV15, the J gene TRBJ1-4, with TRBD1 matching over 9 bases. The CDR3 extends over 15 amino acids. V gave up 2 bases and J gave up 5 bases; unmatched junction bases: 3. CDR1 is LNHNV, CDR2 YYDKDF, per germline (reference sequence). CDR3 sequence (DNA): TGTGCCACCAGCAGATTTGGACAGGGGAATGAAAAACTGTTTTTT. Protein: CATSRFGQGNEKLFF.

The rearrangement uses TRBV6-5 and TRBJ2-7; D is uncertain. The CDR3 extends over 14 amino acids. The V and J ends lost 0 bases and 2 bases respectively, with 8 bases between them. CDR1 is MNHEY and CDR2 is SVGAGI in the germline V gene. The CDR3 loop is CASSYSGRTYEQYF. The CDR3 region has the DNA TGTGCCAGCAGTTACTCGGGCAGAACCTACGAGCAGTACTTC.

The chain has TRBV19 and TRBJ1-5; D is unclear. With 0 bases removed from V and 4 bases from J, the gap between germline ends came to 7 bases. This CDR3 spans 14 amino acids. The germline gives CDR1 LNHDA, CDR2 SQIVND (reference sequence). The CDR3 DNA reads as TGTGCCAGTAGTATAGATGGGCTAAATCAGCCCCAGCATTTT. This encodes CASSIDGLNQPQHF.

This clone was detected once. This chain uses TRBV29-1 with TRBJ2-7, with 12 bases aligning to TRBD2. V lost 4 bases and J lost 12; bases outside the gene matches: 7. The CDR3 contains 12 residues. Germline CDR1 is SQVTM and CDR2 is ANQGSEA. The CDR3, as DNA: TGCAGCGTTGTCCTAGCGGGAGGGCTTAGGTACTTC. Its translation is CSVVLAGGLRYF.

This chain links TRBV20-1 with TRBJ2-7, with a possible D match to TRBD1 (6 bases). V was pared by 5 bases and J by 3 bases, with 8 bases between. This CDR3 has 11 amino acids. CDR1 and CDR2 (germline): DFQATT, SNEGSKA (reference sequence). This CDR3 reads CSAWDNYEQYF. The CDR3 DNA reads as TGCAGTGCTTGGGACAACTACGAGCAGTACTTC.

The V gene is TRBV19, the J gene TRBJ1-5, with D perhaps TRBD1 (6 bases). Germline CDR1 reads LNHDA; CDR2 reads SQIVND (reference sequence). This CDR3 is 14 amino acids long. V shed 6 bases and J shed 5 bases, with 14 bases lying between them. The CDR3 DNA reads TGTGCCAGTAGCCTTAACAGGGATCATCAGCCCCAGCATTTT. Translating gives CASSLNRDHQPQHF.

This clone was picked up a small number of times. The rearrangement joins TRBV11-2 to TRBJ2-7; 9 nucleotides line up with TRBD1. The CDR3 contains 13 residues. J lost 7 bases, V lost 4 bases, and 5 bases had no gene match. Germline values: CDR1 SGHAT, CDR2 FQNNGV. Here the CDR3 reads CASSYTGTGEQYF. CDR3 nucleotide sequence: TGTGCCAGCAGCTATACCGGGACAGGGGAGCAGTACTTC.

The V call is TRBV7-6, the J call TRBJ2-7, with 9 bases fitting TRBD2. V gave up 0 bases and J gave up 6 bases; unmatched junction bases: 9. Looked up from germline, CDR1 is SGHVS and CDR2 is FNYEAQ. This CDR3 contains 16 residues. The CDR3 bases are TGTGCCAGCAGCTTAGCGCTTAGCGGGAGAGGAAGCGAGCAGTACTTC. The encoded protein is CASSLALSGRGSEQYF.

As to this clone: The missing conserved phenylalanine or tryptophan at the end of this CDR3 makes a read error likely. For the CDR3, the DNA is TGTGCCATCAGTGAGTCGAACCGGAGCTATAGCAATCAGCCCCAGCATGTT. Translated, it gives CAISESNRSYSNQPQHV. The V and J genes are TRBV10-3 and TRBJ1-5; no reliable D call. This CDR3 region has 17 residues. The V end was cut by 0 bases, the J end by 0 bases, with 12 bases between. Germline lookup yields CDR1 ENHRY and CDR2 SYGVKD.

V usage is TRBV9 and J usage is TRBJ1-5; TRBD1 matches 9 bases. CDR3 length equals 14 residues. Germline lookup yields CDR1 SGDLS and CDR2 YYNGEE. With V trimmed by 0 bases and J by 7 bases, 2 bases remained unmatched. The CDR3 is CASSVGQGGQPQHF. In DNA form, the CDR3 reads TGTGCCAGCAGCGTAGGACAGGGGGGACAGCCCCAGCATTTT.

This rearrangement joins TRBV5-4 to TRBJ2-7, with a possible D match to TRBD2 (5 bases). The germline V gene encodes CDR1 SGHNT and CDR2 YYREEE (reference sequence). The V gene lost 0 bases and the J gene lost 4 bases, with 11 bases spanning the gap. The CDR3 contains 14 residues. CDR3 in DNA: TGTGCCAGCAGCTTGGCTCGGGGAAATTACGAGCAGTACTTC. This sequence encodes CASSLARGNYEQYF.

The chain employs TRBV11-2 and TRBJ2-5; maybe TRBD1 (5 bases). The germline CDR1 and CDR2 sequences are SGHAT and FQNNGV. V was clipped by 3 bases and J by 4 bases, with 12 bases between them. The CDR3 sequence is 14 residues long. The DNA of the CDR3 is TGTGCCAGCAGCTTTTACGGGCAGGGAGAGACCCAGTACTTC. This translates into CASSFYGQGETQYF.

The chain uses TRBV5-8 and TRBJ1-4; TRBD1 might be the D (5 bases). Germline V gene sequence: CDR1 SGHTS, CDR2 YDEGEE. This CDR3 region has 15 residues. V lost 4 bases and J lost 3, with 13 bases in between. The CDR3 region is CASSRAGWPNEKLFF. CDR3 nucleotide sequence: TGTGCCAGCAGCCGCGCAGGGTGGCCTAATGAAAAACTGTTTTTT.

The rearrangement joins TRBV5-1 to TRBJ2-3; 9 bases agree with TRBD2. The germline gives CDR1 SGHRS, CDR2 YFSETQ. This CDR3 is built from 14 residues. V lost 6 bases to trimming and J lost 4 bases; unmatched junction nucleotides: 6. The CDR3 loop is CASKAGGVPDTQYF. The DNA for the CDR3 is TGCGCCAGCAAGGCGGGGGGGGTCCCAGATACGCAGTATTTT.

The CDR3 DNA is TGCGCCAGCAGCCAAGAGGGGACAGGAGCCAGAAACTACGAGCAGTACTTC. Residues: CASSQEGTGARNYEQYF. The gene calls are TRBV4-3 and TRBJ2-7, with 8 nucleotides matching TRBD1. This CDR3 contains 17 residues. Trimming cost V 0 bases and J 3 bases; bases outside gene matches: 10. Looked up from germline, CDR1 is LGHNA and CDR2 is YSLEER.

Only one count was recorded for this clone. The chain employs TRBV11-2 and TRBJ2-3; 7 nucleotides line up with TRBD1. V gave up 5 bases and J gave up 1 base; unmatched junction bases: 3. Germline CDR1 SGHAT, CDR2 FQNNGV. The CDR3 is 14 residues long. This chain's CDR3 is CASSQGGRTDTQYF. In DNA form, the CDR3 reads TGTGCCAGCAGCCAAGGGGGCCGCACAGATACGCAGTATTTT.

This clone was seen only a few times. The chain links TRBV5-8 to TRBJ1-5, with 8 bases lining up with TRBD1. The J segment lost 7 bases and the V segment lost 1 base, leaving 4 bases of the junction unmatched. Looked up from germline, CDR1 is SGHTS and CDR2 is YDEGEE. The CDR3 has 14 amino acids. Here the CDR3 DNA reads TGTGCCAGCAGCTTGAGACAGGGGAACCAGCCCCAGCATTTT. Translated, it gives CASSLRQGNQPQHF.

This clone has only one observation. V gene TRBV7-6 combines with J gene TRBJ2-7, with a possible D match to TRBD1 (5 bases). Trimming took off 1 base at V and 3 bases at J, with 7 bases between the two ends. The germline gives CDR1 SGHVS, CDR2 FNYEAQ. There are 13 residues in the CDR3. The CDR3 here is CASSLGQFYEQYF. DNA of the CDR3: TGTGCCAGCAGCTTAGGACAGTTCTACGAGCAGTACTTC.

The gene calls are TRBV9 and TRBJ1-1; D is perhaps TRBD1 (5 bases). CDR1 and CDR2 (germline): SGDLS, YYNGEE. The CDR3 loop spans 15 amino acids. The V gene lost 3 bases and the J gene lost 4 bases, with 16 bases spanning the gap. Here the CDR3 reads CASSADSDTFTEAFF. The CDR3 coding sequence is TGTGCCAGCAGCGCCGACAGCGATACATTCACTGAAGCTTTCTTT.

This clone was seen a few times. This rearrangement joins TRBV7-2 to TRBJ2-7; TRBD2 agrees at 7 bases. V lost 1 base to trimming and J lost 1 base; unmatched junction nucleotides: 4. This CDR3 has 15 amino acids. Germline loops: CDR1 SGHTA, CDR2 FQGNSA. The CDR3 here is CASSLGAGESYEQYF. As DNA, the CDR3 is TGTGCCAGCAGCTTAGGGGCGGGAGAATCCTACGAGCAGTACTTC. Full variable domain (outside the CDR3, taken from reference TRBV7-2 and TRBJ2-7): GAGVSQSPSNKVTEKGKDVELRCDPISGHTALYWYRQSLGQGLEFLIYFQGNSAPDKSGLPSDRFSAERTGGSVSTLTIQRTQQEDSAVYLCASSLGAGESYEQYFGPGTRLTVT.

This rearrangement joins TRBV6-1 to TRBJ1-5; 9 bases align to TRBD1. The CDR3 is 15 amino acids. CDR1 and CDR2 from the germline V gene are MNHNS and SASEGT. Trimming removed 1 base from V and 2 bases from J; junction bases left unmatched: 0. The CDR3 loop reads CASSEGDRGNQPQHF. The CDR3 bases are TGTGCCAGCAGTGAAGGGGACAGGGGCAATCAGCCCCAGCATTTT.

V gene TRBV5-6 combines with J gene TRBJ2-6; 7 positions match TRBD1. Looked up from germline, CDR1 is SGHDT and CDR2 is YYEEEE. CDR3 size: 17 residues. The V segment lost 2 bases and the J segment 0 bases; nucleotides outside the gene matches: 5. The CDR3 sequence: CASSLIRTGSGANVLTF. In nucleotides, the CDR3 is TGTGCCAGCAGCTTAATCCGGACAGGCTCTGGGGCCAACGTCCTGACTTTC.

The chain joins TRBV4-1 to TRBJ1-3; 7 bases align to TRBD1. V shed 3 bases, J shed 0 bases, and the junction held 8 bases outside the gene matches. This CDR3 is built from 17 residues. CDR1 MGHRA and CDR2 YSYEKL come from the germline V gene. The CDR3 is CASSQDPGQYSGNTIYF. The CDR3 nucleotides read TGCGCCAGCAGCCAGGATCCGGGACAGTACTCTGGAAACACCATATATTTT.

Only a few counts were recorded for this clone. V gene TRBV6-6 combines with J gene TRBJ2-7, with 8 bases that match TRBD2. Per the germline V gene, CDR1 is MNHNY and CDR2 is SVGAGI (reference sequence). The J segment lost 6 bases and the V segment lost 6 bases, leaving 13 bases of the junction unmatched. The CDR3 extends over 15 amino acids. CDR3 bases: TGTGCCAGCAGGCCCCCGGGACTAGTATTCTCCGAGCAGTACTTC. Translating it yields CASRPPGLVFSEQYF.

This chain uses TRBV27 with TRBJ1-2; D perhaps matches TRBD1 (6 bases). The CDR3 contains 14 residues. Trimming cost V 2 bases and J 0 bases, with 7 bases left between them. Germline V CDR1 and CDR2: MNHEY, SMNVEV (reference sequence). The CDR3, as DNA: TGTGCCAGCAGTTTAGAGGGGGCTAACTATGGCTACACCTTC. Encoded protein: CASSLEGANYGYTF.